This T cell receptor (beta chain) was captured in a study of kidney transplant recipient with SARS-CoV-2 infection. TCRdb called the reads again in MiXCR, with one record for every CDR3 protein. The sample records under 300,000 distinct CDR3 sequences, 29% being singletons. This clonotype was picked up many times. V lost 2 bases and J 8 bases, leaving 9 bases between the germline ends. Germline-derived CDR1 and CDR2 are SEHNR and FQNEAQ (reference sequence). The CDR3 runs 13 residues. The TCR originated in a male patient between 25 and 39 years old who had COVID-19 and was a kidney transplant recipient. The graft donor may have contributed some T cells. The source was a blood sample, collected at baseline and between days 110 and 120 from a kidney transplant recipient. The V call is TRBV7-9, the J call TRBJ1-4, with D unclear. CDR3 sequence: CASSLRPREKLFF. CDR3 nucleotides: TGTGCCAGCAGCTTAAGACCACGGGAAAAACTGTTTTTT. Supplemented by reference TRBV7-9 and TRBJ1-4, the full variable domain reads DTGVSQNPRHKITKRGQNVTFRCDPISEHNRLYWYRQTLGQGPEFLTYFQNEAQLEKSRLLSDRFSAERPKGSFSTLEIQRTEQGDSAMYLCASSLRPREKLFFGSGTQLSVL.